This T cell receptor beta chain was recorded in a study of cytomegalovirus exposure and HLA in healthy donors. Germline loops: CDR1 SNHLY, CDR2 FYNNEI. Trimming cost V 8 bases and J 0 bases; bases outside gene matches: 3. This CDR3 region has 13 residues. It was with 60 Vbeta and 13 Jbeta primers that the PCR ran. This table comes from immunoSEQ multiplex PCR, and its TCRdb copy is limited to in-frame clones, with some not included. The sample lists roughly 180,000 clones, approximately 85% occurring once. Material: PBMCs. J is TRBJ1-2 and V is TRBV2; TRBD1 aligns across 7 bases. The sequence derives from a man aged 18 to 30 in good health and CMV-seropositive. DNA of the CDR3: TGTGCCAGCGGGACAGAAGCTAACTATGGCTACACCTTC. Protein sequence: CASGTEANYGYTF. The entire variable domain, with the rest obtained from reference TRBV2 and TRBJ1-2, is as follows: EPEVTQTPSHQVTQMGQEVILRCVPISNHLYFYWYRQILGQKVEFLVSFYNNEISEKSEIFDDQFSVERPDGSNFTLKIRSTKLEDSAMYFCASGTEANYGYTFGSGTRLTVV.